The 16 T cell receptor beta chains listed next were all sequenced from one sample in a study of lymphopenia after photon versus proton radiotherapy. Method: immunoSEQ multiplex PCR; TCRdb's copy keeps in-frame clones and lacks some. The profile shows about 50,000 clones, 92% of them singletons. The sample here was peripheral blood, taken from a patient treated with photon-based radiotherapy. The receptors were gathered from a woman between 40 and 55 years old with cholangiocarcinoma.

The V and J genes are TRBV5-4 and TRBJ1-1; D is possibly TRBD1 (5 bases). Trimming took 4 bases from V and 8 from J, leaving 27 bases between them. The CDR3 runs to 17 residues. Germline assignment: CDR1 SGHNT and CDR2 YYREEE (reference sequence). CDR3 nucleotides: TGTGCCAGCAGCCCACCGGGGGGGAGGCCACTCCTGAAGGAAGCTTTCTTT. This translates into CASSPPGGRPLLKEAFF.

J is TRBJ2-1 and V is TRBV6-5; a possible D gene is TRBD1 (6 bases). Trimming pared 0 bases from V and 8 bases from J, leaving 17 bases between. CDR3 length: 16 amino acids. In germline, CDR1 is MNHEY, CDR2 SVGAGI. This CDR3 reads CASSYSVTAGEDEQFF. CDR3 nucleotides: TGTGCCAGCAGTTACTCAGTTACAGCAGGGGAAGATGAGCAGTTCTTC.

The chain is built from TRBV6-5 and TRBJ1-1; D not resolved. The CDR3 loop spans 14 amino acids. Trimming shortened V by 0 bases and J by 2 bases, and 7 bases separated the two germline ends. The germline CDR1 and CDR2 sequences are MNHEY and SVGAGI. Written as DNA, the CDR3 is TGTGCCAGCAGTTACTCGAGAGGAAACACTGAAGCTTTCTTT. This codes for CASSYSRGNTEAFF.

This clone has only one observation. This chain uses TRBV30 with TRBJ2-1; D not resolved. The CDR3 is 13 residues long. The germline V and J ends were trimmed by 0 bases and 6 bases, with 9 bases remaining between them. Germline lookup yields CDR1 GTSNPN and CDR2 SVGIG (reference sequence). CDR3 DNA: TGTGCCTGGAGTGTGAATTCAGGCAATGAGCAGTTCTTC. This encodes CAWSVNSGNEQFF.

The chain carries TRBV25-1 and TRBJ2-1; TRBD2 matches 9 bases. Germline CDR1 MGHDK, CDR2 SYGVNS. The CDR3 has 17 amino acids. After removal of 2 bases from V and 7 bases from J, the junction contained 12 bases not matched to a gene. CDR3 bases: TGTGCCAGCAGTGAAAAGGCCAGCGGGGGGCGGGGTAATGAGCAGTTCTTC. It encodes CASSEKASGGRGNEQFF.

This sequence joins TRBV30 and TRBJ2-1; D gene uncertain. Germline assignment: CDR1 GTSNPN and CDR2 SVGIG (reference sequence). Trimming cost V 0 bases and J 4 bases, with 13 bases left between them. The CDR3 length is 15 residues. CDR3 amino acids: CAWSVMGNGYNEQFF. As DNA, the CDR3 is TGTGCCTGGAGTGTAATGGGAAACGGGTACAATGAGCAGTTCTTC.

On this clone: The sample carries other DNA sequences with the same CDR3. This chain uses TRBV12-5 with TRBJ2-5; D is perhaps TRBD1 (6 bases). The ends were cut back, 3 bases at V and 4 bases at J, with 9 bases in the middle. The CDR3 is made up of 13 amino acids. Germline V gene lookup returns CDR1 LGHNT and CDR2 FRNRAP. The CDR3: CASGLGGGETQYF. In DNA, the CDR3 is TGTGCTAGTGGTTTAGGGGGTGGAGAGACCCAGTACTTC. Drawing the rest from reference TRBV12-5 and TRBJ2-5, the complete variable domain is DARVTQTPRHKVTEMGQEVTMRCQPILGHNTVFWYRQTMMQGLELLAYFRNRAPLDDSGMPKDRFSAEMPDATLATLKIQPSEPRDSAVYFCASGLGGGETQYFGPGTRLLVL.

The chain carries TRBV11-2 and TRBJ2-3; TRBD1 is a possible D gene (6 bases). V gave up 1 base and J gave up 4 bases, with 9 bases separating them. CDR1 and CDR2 (germline): SGHAT, FQNNGV. The CDR3 extends over 14 amino acids. In DNA, the CDR3 is TGTGCCAGCAGCTTAGGGTACAGGGCAGATACGCAGTATTTT. Translated: CASSLGYRADTQYF.

The rearrangement uses TRBV5-1 and TRBJ2-7; possibly TRBD2 for D (5 bases). CDR3 length equals 16 residues. Looked up from germline, CDR1 is SGHRS and CDR2 is YFSETQ. V lost 2 bases and J lost 4, with 19 bases in between. The CDR3 coding sequence is TGCGCCAGCAGCTTTTCCTTTGGCTTGACTATTTACGAGCAGTACTTC. It translates to CASSFSFGLTIYEQYF.

V usage is TRBV27 and J usage is TRBJ2-1; no clear D gene. V was pared by 0 bases and J by 7 bases, with 7 bases between. This CDR3 region has 13 residues. Per the germline V gene, CDR1 is MNHEY and CDR2 is SMNVEV (reference sequence). CDR3 DNA: TGTGCCAGCAGTTTATCCAAGACGAATGAGCAGTTCTTC. Protein product: CASSLSKTNEQFF.

The sample holds one count of this clone. This chain connects TRBV6-6 to TRBJ1-1, with a weak D call TRBD1 (5 bases). CDR3 length: 12 residues. Germline-derived CDR1 and CDR2 are MNHNY and SVGAGI (reference sequence). V lost 7 bases to trimming and J lost 4 bases, with 10 bases between them. The CDR3 sequence is CASTPGGTEAFF. CDR3 in DNA: TGTGCCAGCACCCCCGGGGGCACTGAAGCTTTCTTT.

The J gene is TRBJ1-1, the V gene TRBV7-8; TRBD1 matches at 7 bases. The germline CDR1 and CDR2 sequences are SGHVS and FQNEAQ. The V and J ends lost 8 bases and 4 bases, in that order; junction bases with no gene match: 10. The CDR3 covers 14 residues. The CDR3 DNA follows: TGTGCCAGCGCGATAGGGGGCCTCTTCACTGAAGCTTTCTTT. This gives the protein CASAIGGLFTEAFF.

The gene calls are TRBV19 and TRBJ2-1; D might be TRBD1 or TRBD2, each matching 5 bases. Trimming removed 7 bases at V and 2 bases at J, with 15 bases between. The CDR3 is made up of 15 amino acids. Germline CDR1 reads LNHDA; CDR2 reads SQIVND (reference sequence). The CDR3 DNA reads as TGTGCCAGTAAATTCAGGGAGAGGACCTACAATGAGCAGTTCTTC. This translates into CASKFRERTYNEQFF.

This sequence joins TRBV19 and TRBJ2-7; TRBD1 aligns across 10 bases. This CDR3 has 15 amino acids. Germline-derived CDR1 and CDR2 are LNHDA and SQIVND (reference sequence). Trimming removed 1 base from V and 5 bases from J; junction bases left unmatched: 5. The CDR3 DNA reads as TGTGCCAGTAGTATAGGCCGGGACAGGGGCCACGAGCAGTACTTC. This translates into CASSIGRDRGHEQYF. The whole variable domain, filled in from reference TRBV19 and TRBJ2-7, reads DGGITQSPKYLFRKEGQNVTLSCEQNLNHDAMYWYRQDPGQGLRLIYYSQIVNDFQKGDIAEGYSVSREKKESFPLTVTSAQKNPTAFYLCASSIGRDRGHEQYFGPGTRLTVT.

V gene TRBV5-4 combines with J gene TRBJ2-7; maybe TRBD1 (5 bases). CDR1 is SGHNT and CDR2 is YYREEE in the germline V gene (reference sequence). The CDR3 covers 15 residues. The ends were cut back, 2 bases at V and 3 bases at J, with 15 bases in the middle. In DNA, the CDR3 is TGTGCCAGCAGCTTACCAGGGCTTGAGGTCTACGAGCAGTACTTC. Translating it yields CASSLPGLEVYEQYF.

Turning to this clone: A junction end diverges from the germline sequence, so it may reflect a read error. The V gene is TRBV10-3, the J gene TRBJ1-2, with 7 positions matching TRBD1. CDR3 length equals 11 residues. CDR1 is ENHRY, CDR2 SYGVKD, per germline. The CDR3 reads CAIRDSQGCTF. In DNA form, the CDR3 reads TGTGCCATCCGGGACAGCCAAGGCTGCACCTTC.